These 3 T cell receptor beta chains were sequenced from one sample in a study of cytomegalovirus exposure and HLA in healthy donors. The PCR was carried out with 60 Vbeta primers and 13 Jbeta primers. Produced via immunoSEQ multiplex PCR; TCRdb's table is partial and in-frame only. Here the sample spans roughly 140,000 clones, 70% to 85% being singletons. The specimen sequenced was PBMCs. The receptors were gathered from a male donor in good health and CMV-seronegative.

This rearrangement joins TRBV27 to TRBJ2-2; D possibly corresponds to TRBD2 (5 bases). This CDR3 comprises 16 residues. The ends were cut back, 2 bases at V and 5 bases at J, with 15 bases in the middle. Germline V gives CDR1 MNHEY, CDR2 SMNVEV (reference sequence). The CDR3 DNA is TGTGCCAGCAGTTTACTCACTAGGGTACGGACCGGGGAGCTGTTTTTT. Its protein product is CASSLLTRVRTGELFF.

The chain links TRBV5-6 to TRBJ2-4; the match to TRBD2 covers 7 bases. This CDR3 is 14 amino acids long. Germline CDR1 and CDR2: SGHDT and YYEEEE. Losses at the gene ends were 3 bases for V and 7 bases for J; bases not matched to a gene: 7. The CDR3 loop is CASSSPGLSNIQYF. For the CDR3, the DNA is TGTGCCAGCAGCTCCCCGGGACTATCTAACATTCAGTACTTC. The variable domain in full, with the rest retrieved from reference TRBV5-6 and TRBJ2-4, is DAGVTQSPTHLIKTRGQQVTLRCSPKSGHDTVSWYQQALGQGPQFIFQYYEEEERQRGNFPDRFSGHQFPNYSSELNVNALLLGDSALYLCASSSPGLSNIQYFGAGTRLSVL.

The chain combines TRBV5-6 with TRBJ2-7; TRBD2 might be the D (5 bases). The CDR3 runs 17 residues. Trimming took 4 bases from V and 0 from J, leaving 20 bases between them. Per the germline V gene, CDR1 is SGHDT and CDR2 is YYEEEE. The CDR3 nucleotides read TGTGCCAGCAGCCTACCTCCCGGCTGGACTTCCTCCTACGAGCAGTACTTC. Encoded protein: CASSLPPGWTSSYEQYF. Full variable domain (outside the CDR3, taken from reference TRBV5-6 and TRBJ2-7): DAGVTQSPTHLIKTRGQQVTLRCSPKSGHDTVSWYQQALGQGPQFIFQYYEEEERQRGNFPDRFSGHQFPNYSSELNVNALLLGDSALYLCASSLPPGWTSSYEQYFGPGTRLTVT.